Each of the 8 T cell receptor beta chains below was sequenced from the same sample in a study of shared clonotypes between healthy human individuals. Some clones are missing from TCRdb's copy, which holds only in-frame ones; the method was immunoSEQ multiplex PCR. Of some 1,100,000 clones in the sample, around 78% were seen once. Specimen: memory CD4+ T cells from PBMCs. Documented subset: CD45RA-negative fraction. Receptors originate from a man aged 18 to 35 in good health. Some clones in this sample may be carry-over from other donors' samples.

The chain couples TRBV11-2 to TRBJ2-3; D call uncertain. This CDR3 is built from 14 residues. Trimming removed 0 bases at V and 6 bases at J, with 10 bases between. Germline V gives CDR1 SGHAT, CDR2 FQNNGV. This chain's CDR3 is CASSLDLWKDTQYF. The CDR3 nucleotides are TGTGCCAGCAGCTTAGATCTCTGGAAGGATACGCAGTATTTT. Together with reference TRBV11-2 and TRBJ2-3, the CDR3 gives the full variable domain: EAGVAQSPRYKIIEKRQSVAFWCNPISGHATLYWYQQILGQGPKLLIQFQNNGVVDDSQLPKDRFSAERLKGVDSTLKIQPAKLEDSAVYLCASSLDLWKDTQYFGPGTRLTVL.

The CDR3 DNA follows: TGTGCCAGCAGCTCACGCCCGGGGCAGACGAACACCGGGGAGCTGTTTTTT. Translated, it gives CASSSRPGQTNTGELFF. The chain combines TRBV7-9 with TRBJ2-2; D possibly uses TRBD1 or TRBD2 (5 bases each). V lost 4 bases to trimming and J lost 0 bases, with 15 bases between them. The length of the CDR3 is 17 residues. Germline CDR1 SEHNR, CDR2 FQNEAQ (reference sequence).

The rearrangement links TRBV5-1 to TRBJ1-2; 9 positions match TRBD1. The CDR3 runs 14 residues. Losses at the gene ends were 4 bases for V and 6 bases for J; bases not matched to a gene: 7. Germline values: CDR1 SGHRS, CDR2 YFSETQ. DNA of the CDR3: TGCGCCAGCAGCCGAACAGGGGGCAGCGATGGCTACACCTTC. Translation: CASSRTGGSDGYTF.

CDR3 sequence reads: CASSLSRGRETQYF. DNA for the CDR3: TGTGCCAGCAGTCTTTCCAGGGGTCGGGAGACCCAGTACTTC. This chain links TRBV28 with TRBJ2-5, with a possible D match to TRBD1 (6 bases). V was clipped by 5 bases and J by 5 bases, with 15 bases between them. This CDR3 has 14 residues. The germline V gene encodes CDR1 MDHEN and CDR2 SYDVKM.

The chain uses TRBV5-1 and TRBJ1-1; the match to TRBD1 covers 9 bases. With 4 bases clipped from V and 7 bases from J, the junction kept 8 bases outside the gene matches. CDR1 is SGHRS, CDR2 YFSETQ, per germline. There are 14 residues in the CDR3. Here the CDR3 DNA reads TGCGCCAGCAGCGCTTCTACAGGGGGCGGTGAAGCTTTCTTT. Translating it yields CASSASTGGGEAFF.

The rearrangement uses TRBV11-2 and TRBJ2-7; D is uncertain. Germline V gene lookup returns CDR1 SGHAT and CDR2 FQNNGV. Between the trimmed V and J ends, which lost 5 bases and 4 bases, there was a span of 12 bases. The CDR3 consists of 13 residues. CDR3 coding DNA: TGTGCCAGCAGCCAAACTGTGGGGTACGAGCAGTACTTC. Residues: CASSQTVGYEQYF. The full variable domain, with the rest looked up from reference TRBV11-2 and TRBJ2-7, is EAGVAQSPRYKIIEKRQSVAFWCNPISGHATLYWYQQILGQGPKLLIQFQNNGVVDDSQLPKDRFSAERLKGVDSTLKIQPAKLEDSAVYLCASSQTVGYEQYFGPGTRLTVT.

Remarks on this clone: Different DNA sequences within this sample yield the same CDR3. This rearrangement joins TRBV28 to TRBJ1-2; unclear D gene. The ends were cut back, 4 bases at V and 5 bases at J, with 5 bases in the middle. The germline gives CDR1 MDHEN, CDR2 SYDVKM. The CDR3 consists of 11 residues. CDR3 bases: TGTGCCAGCAGTTCCGCTTATGGCTACACCTTC. It translates to CASSSAYGYTF.

This clone came up a few times. The genes are TRBV7-9 and TRBJ1-4; 8 bases are shared with TRBD1. The CDR3 has 15 residues. Germline trimming cut 5 bases from V and 4 bases from J; bases unmatched to any gene: 6. Germline V CDR1 and CDR2: SEHNR, FQNEAQ (reference sequence). CDR3: CASSVRQGLNEKLFF. Written as DNA, the CDR3 is TGTGCCAGCAGCGTCCGACAGGGGCTTAATGAAAAACTGTTTTTT.